This TCR beta chain is drawn from a study of blood T cells in healthy people across ages (dated by TCRdb to the mid-2010s). Broadly, across the study: In model experiments, template switching captured about one uniquely barcoded TCR beta cDNA molecule for every two T cells. The study measured age-related changes in TCR beta repertoire diversity using deep sequencing normalized with unique cDNA molecular identifiers. The donors were split into four age groups: young (average approximately 16 years), middle-aged (roughly 40), aged (more than 55) and long-lived (roughly 88). For two donors (one aged 18 to 30 and one aged 80 or older), the study analyzed two additional independent replicas of 1 million unique cDNA reads from the same blood draw. Broader findings and caveats from the paper: Compared with the aged group, more naive CD4+ T cells, fewer expanded clones and increased TCR diversity were shown by the long-lived group, suggesting age selection. Estimates of total diversity based on one million sequenced T cells were considered lower bounds and underestimates. Bulk unsorted PBMC profiling prevented conclusive comparison of naive and antigen-experienced compartments. Donor CMV infection status was unknown, potentially confounding age-related changes in expanded clonotypes. As age increased, observed TCR beta diversity per million T cells dropped in a roughly linear way, and a significant reduction was already evident by age about 40. There was a strong correlation between observed TCR beta diversity and the percentage of naive T cells measured by flow cytometry.

CDR1 and CDR2, per the germline V gene, are SGHAT and FQNNGV. Including cysteine and phenylalanine, the CDR3 has 16 amino acids. Only the CDR3 part of the read is kept: 48 bases, read in frame from the first base. V is cut by 2 bases and J by 1 base, and the space between the germline ends is 14 bases. The library was prepared using 5' RACE. Sequencing relied on an Illumina HiSeq 2500. A second PCR of roughly 6 to 11 cycles was run with a J-beta primer mix and a sample-barcoded 5' primer. A template-switch 5' adaptor carrying 12 random nucleotides introduced a unique molecular identifier onto each TCR beta cDNA molecule. At least 2.5 million CDR3-containing paired-end reads were obtained from each sample. First-strand cDNA was synthesized from all RNA with the Mint cDNA synthesis kit, primed by a TRBC-specific oligonucleotide. Following uracil-DNA glycosylase treatment, all cDNA underwent a first 18-cycle PCR with the universal primers M1SS and BC2_uni_R. The authors' analysis ran thus. For normalization, 1 million high-quality reads, each with a distinct molecular identifier, were randomly selected from each sample. Reads sharing molecular identifiers were discarded rather than binned into consensus sequences. CDR3 identification, clonotype clustering and error correction used MiTCR with a Q25 quality threshold and the strictest error-elimination algorithm. A nonparametric unseen species model with Euler transformation was used to estimate lower-bound total TCR beta diversity. TCRdb trimmed public reads at Q25 via fastp, called clones via MiXCR and kept in-frame beta chains. For every CDR3 protein sequence, its rows merge into one entry that carries the most common genes and DNA. The V and J calls and clone size are TCRdb's, not the authors'. Counted in this sample were roughly 1,100,000 distinct CDR3 sequences; roughly a quarter of them appeared once. Around 0.75% of the sample is held by the ten biggest clonotypes.

Systemically healthy Caucasian individuals from Russia, around 39 in total and aged about 6 to 100 years, were included as donors. Approximately 10 milliliters of peripheral blood were collected from each donor into EDTA-treated Vacutainer tubes. Ficoll-Paque density-gradient centrifugation was used to isolate PBMCs, with at least 7 million per sample. Total RNA, at least 6 micrograms per sample, was extracted from PBMCs with Trizol reagent. Naive CD45RAhigh/CD27high T cell percentages were measured by flow cytometry on a PBMC aliquot from every donor. As concerns this clonotype: The clone's antigen remains unknown. The input lacks base qualities; no much larger clone sits a single base away.

The sample was also reused in another study, on T cells of mothers and their children. As that second paper reports: Donors were nine systemically healthy Caucasian individuals: three mothers and their six children. cDNA synthesis used all of the extracted RNA, with approximately 1.6 ug of RNA in each 15 ul reaction. Sample barcodes and 2-4 random nucleotides were added via the M1S primer in the second PCR. Over 8 million TCR beta CDR3 reads were obtained for each mother, and approximately 3 million reads were obtained for each child. TCR recombination output is similarly shaped by thymic selection in related and unrelated pairs, with a minor effect exerted by inherited differences. Normalized repertoire overlap was always slightly but never significantly higher in related than unrelated mother-child pairs. No persistent microchimeric T cell clones were detected, at a sensitivity of roughly 100 clones per million clonotypes. In the study, deep NGS was used to compare the TCR beta repertoires of mothers and children, and features distinguishing related mother-child pairs from unrelated individuals were sought. The mean age was about 40 +/- 4 years for the mothers and roughly 11 +/- 4 years for the children. After adapter ligation with NEBNext reagents, the libraries were sequenced on Illumina HiSeq 2000 with 100+100 nt paired-end reads. To prevent cross-contamination, the mother and child libraries were prepared one month apart and sequenced in separate runs. Each donor had between about 450,000 and 2,200,000 distinct TCR beta clonotypes identified. Naive TCR beta clonotypes were estimated from low-frequency clonotypes matched to each donor's FACS-determined naive share, without sorting.

The sequencing sample was made of blood. Recombination connected TRBV11-2 to TRBJ2-5; confidence is insufficient to name the D gene. The clonotype originates from a girl aged 2 to 9 in good health. The CDR3 amino acid sequence is: CASSLPDPGPQETQYF. The DNA sequence is as follows: TGTGCCAGCAGCTTACCGGACCCGGGCCCCCAAGAGACCCAGTACTTC.